This T cell receptor beta chain comes out of a study of spatial heterogeneity in lung cancer. Study results and caveats: Ubiquitous expanded tumor TCRs appeared in blood more at resection than follow-up.

Stated time point: sample taken at primary tumor resection. Whole RNA obtained from tumor, nontumor lung or frozen PBMC underwent sequencing without sorting. Patients with untreated early-stage non-small cell lung cancer, numbering around 72, were the donors. The table lists this clonotype with many counts. Its antigen is not identified. TCRdb reanalysed the 5' RACE reads using MiXCR and keeps one entry per CDR3 protein. This table holds about 48,000 distinct CDR3 sequences, approximately 5.7% found once. Specimen: PBMCs, collected at surgery. This clonotype was sampled from a male donor with early-stage non-small cell lung cancer.

The CDR3 here is CASSYILAGEETQYF. The DNA of the CDR3 is TGTGCCAGCAGTTACATACTAGCGGGAGAGGAGACCCAGTACTTC. V and J are TRBV6-5 and TRBJ2-5, with 11 bases that match TRBD2. The junction had 4 bases not matched to a gene; V was cut back by 2 bases and J by 5 bases. The CDR3 has 15 residues. Germline CDR1 is MNHEY and CDR2 is SVGAGI.